A selection of T cell receptor beta chains follows, all from one sample in a study of cytomegalovirus exposure and HLA in healthy donors. Generated by immunoSEQ multiplex PCR, the TCRdb table keeps only in-frame clones and is missing some. The sample comprises roughly 300,000 clones, about nine tenths of which are singletons, and about 4% rests with the top ten. Sequenced sample: PBMCs. These receptors were taken from a man aged 40-55 years in good health and CMV-seropositive. Each CDR3 is given with its conserved first and last residue. A D gene is named only where the DNA matches it firmly. Only part of the rows carry a size: once, few, many, or a class if the clone is expanded.

.	.	TRBV2	TRBJ2-1	TGTGCCAGCCCGGAAGGGGGGGGGTACAATGAGCAGTTCTTC	CASPEGGGYNEQFF
TRBD1	.	TRBV7-2	TRBJ1-2	TGTGCCAGCAGCCCAACTCCGGACAGGGTCTATGGCTACACCTTC	CASSPTPDRVYGYTF
TRBD2	.	TRBV19	TRBJ2-7	TGTGCCAGTAGTATGAGCGGGAGCTACGAGCAGTACTTC	CASSMSGSYEQYF
.	.	TRBV19	TRBJ1-1	TGTGCCAGTAGTATAGTTGGGCAAGGCGCTGAAGCTTTCTTT	CASSIVGQGAEAFF
TRBD2	.	TRBV19	TRBJ2-1	TGTGCCAGTAGTAGCGGGAGAGGGTACAATGAGCAGTTCTTC	CASSSGRGYNEQFF
TRBD1	.	TRBV19	TRBJ2-2	TGTGCCAGTAGTATAGGGACAGGGGTCGGCGGGGAGCTGTTTTTT	CASSIGTGVGGELFF
TRBD2	.	TRBV7-2	TRBJ2-7	TGTGCCAGCAAATCCAGGGCTAGCGGGAGTGGGGCCTACGAGCAGTACTTC	CASKSRASGSGAYEQYF
.	.	TRBV7-2	TRBJ2-7	TGTGCCAGCAGCTCTGACAGGTTCACCTACGAGCAGTACTTC	CASSSDRFTYEQYF
.	.	TRBV4-2	TRBJ2-5	TGTGCCAGCAGCCCGCTACGGGAGCCTGAGACCCAGTACTTC	CASSPLREPETQYF
TRBD1	.	TRBV28	TRBJ2-1	TGTGCCAGCAGTTTACGAGGGACAGGAGAGTACAATGAGCAGTTCTTC	CASSLRGTGEYNEQFF
.	.	TRBV7-9	TRBJ2-7	TGTGCCAGCGGCAGAATCGAGAGGGACTACGAGCAGTACTTC	CASGRIERDYEQYF
.	.	TRBV7-2	TRBJ2-1	TGTGCCAGCAGCTTACGGGGTATCGTACCCAATGAGCAGTTCTTC	CASSLRGIVPNEQFF
TRBD1	.	TRBV11-2	TRBJ1-1	TGTGCCAGCAGCGCAATACAGGGGGCGATGGCTTTCTTT	CASSAIQGAMAFF
.	.	TRBV7-2	TRBJ2-7	TGTGCCAGCAGCGCGGCGGTTGGGGGAGGCCTCTACGAGCAGTACTTC	CASSAAVGGGLYEQYF
.	few	TRBV18	TRBJ1-5	TGTGCCAGCTCACCTCAGGGCTCTCAGCCCCAGCATTTT	CASSPQGSQPQHF
.	.	TRBV4-2	TRBJ2-7	TGTGCCAGCAGCCAGCCACTAGATACCTACGAGCAGTACTTC	CASSQPLDTYEQYF
.	.	TRBV19	TRBJ2-2	TGTGCCAGTAGTCCCCGAAGCCTAACGAACGCCGGGGAGCTGTTTTTT	CASSPRSLTNAGELFF
TRBD2	.	TRBV29-1	TRBJ2-7	TGCAGCGTTGAATCCCCTAGCGGTAGCTCCTACGAGCAGTACTTC	CSVESPSGSSYEQYF